This TCR beta chain stems from a study (dated by TCRdb to about 2017). Notes on the research overall: Sequence and structural analyses were applied in the study to characterize human CD8+ TCR repertoires that recognize immunodominant viral antigens.

With regard to this clonotype: This receptor's antigen is unknown. Base qualities are missing; no much larger clone stands one base away.

Sequencing instrument: Illumina HiSeq 2500. TCRdb redid the processing of the public reads, applying fastp at Q25 and MiXCR, and retained in-frame beta chains. Rows are unified per CDR3 protein, each entry keeping the most common DNA and genes. For this sample there are 150 to 200 distinct CDR3 sequences; 25% to 35% appear just once. The ten largest account for 99% of the sample. The CDR3, from cysteine to phenylalanine, totals 13 residues. Just CDR3 DNA is preserved here, 39 bases in frame from base 1. Cut back by 9 bases and 7 bases, the V and J ends lie 18 bases apart. The paper's findings and limits, for the study overall: According to the report, the CD8+ TCR repertoires were highly diverse, and those specific to different immunodominant viral antigens were distinct from each other.

The source of this sequence is a male donor. The sequenced sample was CD8+ T cells (not recorded whether cultured). The receptor chain draws on TRBV12-3 or TRBV12-4 and TRBJ1-1, with no D gene named confidently. For the CDR3, the sequence is CASQIVLKGEAFF. The nucleotide sequence reads as follows: TGTGCCAGTCAAATCGTCCTAAAGGGTGAAGCTTTCTTT.